This entry lists 30 T cell receptor beta chains sequenced from one sample in a study of cytomegalovirus exposure and HLA in healthy donors. PCR involved 60 Vbeta and 13 Jbeta primers. Produced via immunoSEQ multiplex PCR; TCRdb's table is partial and in-frame only. The data contain some 110,000 clones, about four fifths of them singletons. Material: PBMCs. The receptors derive from a man aged 25-45 years in good health and CMV-seropositive.

The chain couples TRBV7-2 to TRBJ2-2, with D perhaps TRBD2 (6 bases). The CDR3 spans 16 residues. Germline CDR1 and CDR2: SGHTA and FQGNSA. The germline V and J ends were trimmed by 7 bases and 4 bases, with 19 bases remaining between them. The CDR3 DNA follows: TGTGCCAGCACCACGCCAGGAGGGGCCGGCACCGGGGAGCTGTTTTTT. It translates to CASTTPGGAGTGELFF.

The chain couples TRBV7-2 to TRBJ2-4; 13 nucleotides match TRBD2. The V gene end was trimmed by 3 bases and the J gene end by 1 base; junction bases not matched to a gene: 0. The CDR3 runs to 16 residues. The germline gives CDR1 SGHTA, CDR2 FQGNSA. This CDR3 is CASSLTSGGAKNIQYF. The CDR3 DNA reads TGTGCCAGCAGCTTGACTAGCGGGGGGGCCAAAAACATTCAGTACTTC. Combining the CDR3 with reference TRBV7-2 and TRBJ2-4 gives the whole variable domain GAGVSQSPSNKVTEKGKDVELRCDPISGHTALYWYRQSLGQGLEFLIYFQGNSAPDKSGLPSDRFSAERTGGSVSTLTIQRTQQEDSAVYLCASSLTSGGAKNIQYFGAGTRLSVL.

This sequence joins TRBV9 and TRBJ1-3; 9 bases align to TRBD1. The CDR3 consists of 16 residues. From germline, CDR1 is SGDLS and CDR2 YYNGEE. Trimming took 6 bases from V and 1 from J; bases not matched to a gene: 8. The CDR3 bases are TGTGCCAGCAAAGAGGGACAGGGTTTATCTGGAAACACCATATATTTT. This encodes CASKEGQGLSGNTIYF.

This chain connects TRBV30 to TRBJ2-6, with D tentatively TRBD1 (5 bases). The CDR3 sequence is 17 residues long. V dropped 2 bases and J dropped 4 bases, with 18 bases sitting between them. Per the germline V gene, CDR1 is GTSNPN and CDR2 is SVGIG (reference sequence). The CDR3 sequence: CAWSPGQNHPGANVLTF. CDR3 DNA sequence: TGTGCCTGGAGTCCCGGACAAAATCATCCCGGGGCCAACGTCCTGACTTTC.

This chain uses TRBV5-5 with TRBJ1-6, with 8 bases identical to TRBD1. This CDR3 spans 16 amino acids. V gave up 0 bases and J gave up 14 bases; unmatched junction bases: 13. Germline V CDR1 and CDR2: SGHKS, YYEKEE (reference sequence). The CDR3 DNA reads TGTGCCAGCAGCTTGGCCCCAGCAGGGGGCATAAGCACCCTCCACTTT. It codes for CASSLAPAGGISTLHF. Full variable domain (rest looked up from reference TRBV5-5 and TRBJ1-6): DAGVTQSPTHLIKTRGQQVTLRCSPISGHKSVSWYQQVLGQGPQFIFQYYEKEERGRGNFPDRFSARQFPNYSSELNVNALLLGDSALYLCASSLAPAGGISTLHFGNGTRLTVT.

This rearrangement joins TRBV5-1 to TRBJ1-6; TRBD1 aligns across 8 bases. CDR1 and CDR2 (germline): SGHRS, YFSETQ. The V gene end was trimmed by 0 bases and the J gene end by 10 bases; junction bases not matched to a gene: 9. The CDR3 extends over 16 amino acids. CDR3 in amino acids: CASSLGAAGGESPLHF. The CDR3 coding sequence is TGCGCCAGCAGCTTGGGCGCGGCAGGGGGCGAGTCACCCCTCCACTTT.

The J gene is TRBJ2-5, the V gene TRBV7-2; tentatively, D is TRBD1 (5 bases). Trimming removed 1 base from V and 5 bases from J, with 5 bases in between. This CDR3 is built from 12 residues. CDR1 SGHTA and CDR2 FQGNSA come from the germline V gene. For the CDR3, the DNA is TGTGCCAGCAGCTTAGACAGGGAGACCCAGTACTTC. This gives the protein CASSLDRETQYF.

The rearrangement links TRBV27 to TRBJ1-2, with D perhaps matching TRBD1 (6 bases). Germline V gives CDR1 MNHEY, CDR2 SMNVEV (reference sequence). The CDR3 has 15 residues. The V end was cut by 1 base, the J end by 3 bases, with 12 bases between. The CDR3 protein is CASSLWADRDYGYTF. The CDR3 DNA reads as TGTGCCAGCAGTTTATGGGCGGACAGAGACTATGGCTACACCTTC.

V is TRBV4-1 and J is TRBJ2-1; 8 nucleotides line up with TRBD2. With 1 base clipped from V and 9 bases from J, the junction kept 8 bases outside the gene matches. Per germline, CDR1 MGHRA and CDR2 YSYEKL. CDR3 length equals 15 residues. The CDR3 DNA reads TGCGCCAGCAGCCAAGTAAGGCTAGCGGGTCGTGAGCAGTTCTTC. Protein product: CASSQVRLAGREQFF.

Comment on this clone: Other nucleotide sequences from this sample produce the same CDR3. V and J are TRBV6-1 and TRBJ1-5; tentative D call: TRBD1 (6 bases). The CDR3 extends over 13 amino acids. The germline gives CDR1 MNHNS, CDR2 SASEGT. The V and J ends lost 5 bases and 4 bases respectively, with 9 bases between them. As DNA, the CDR3 is TGTGCCAGCAGTACACAGGGTAATCAGCCCCAGCATTTT. Its translation: CASSTQGNQPQHF.

V gene TRBV2 combines with J gene TRBJ1-1; TRBD1 matches at 7 bases. Germline trimming cut 0 bases from V and 10 bases from J; bases unmatched to any gene: 8. The CDR3 is 14 residues long. Per the germline V gene, CDR1 is SNHLY and CDR2 is FYNNEI. The CDR3 sequence is CASSEALLRGRAFF. The CDR3 bases are TGTGCCAGCAGTGAAGCGCTCCTGAGGGGGCGAGCTTTCTTT.

This sequence joins TRBV6-6 and TRBJ1-2; D remains unclear. The CDR3 runs 13 residues. In germline, CDR1 is MNHNY, CDR2 SVGAGI (reference sequence). Trimming pared 0 bases from V and 9 bases from J, leaving 11 bases between. CDR3 DNA sequence: TGTGCCAGCAGTTACTCGATAGTCGAGCGCTACACCTTC. This translates into CASSYSIVERYTF.

J is TRBJ2-4 and V is TRBV11-2; no clear D. This CDR3 is built from 12 residues. Trimming shortened V by 6 bases and J by 0 bases, and 3 bases separated the two germline ends. Germline V gene sequence: CDR1 SGHAT, CDR2 FQNNGV. CDR3 nucleotide sequence: TGTGCCAGCAGTCTAGCCAAAAACATTCAGTACTTC. It yields the protein CASSLAKNIQYF.

The rearrangement links TRBV7-9 to TRBJ1-1; 10 bases are a match to TRBD1. The V gene's germline CDR1 is SEHNR and CDR2 FQNEAQ (reference sequence). This CDR3 has 16 amino acids. Trimming at V came to 5 bases and at J to 5 bases, leaving 11 bases not matched to a gene. CDR3 sequence (DNA): TGTGCCAGCAGCCTGGAGGGGGACAGGGGAGTTACTGAAGCTTTCTTT. Amino acid sequence: CASSLEGDRGVTEAFF. Drawing the rest from reference TRBV7-9 and TRBJ1-1, the complete variable domain is DTGVSQNPRHKITKRGQNVTFRCDPISEHNRLYWYRQTLGQGPEFLTYFQNEAQLEKSRLLSDRFSAERPKGSFSTLEIQRTEQGDSAMYLCASSLEGDRGVTEAFFGQGTRLTVV.

In its sample, this clone was seen once. This chain links TRBV7-9 with TRBJ2-2; 8 nucleotides match TRBD2. CDR1 is SEHNR, CDR2 FQNEAQ, per germline (reference sequence). Germline trimming cut 5 bases from V and 4 bases from J; bases unmatched to any gene: 9. The CDR3 consists of 16 residues. For the CDR3, the DNA is TGTGCCAGCAGCCGGCATTTCGGGACTAGCACCGGGGAGCTGTTTTTT. The encoded protein is CASSRHFGTSTGELFF.

V and J are TRBV28 and TRBJ2-7; weak D call: TRBD1 (6 bases). The CDR3 length is 13 residues. Germline loops: CDR1 MDHEN, CDR2 SYDVKM. Trimming removed 6 bases at V and 5 bases at J, with 14 bases between. The CDR3 bases are TGTGCCAGCAGCCCGACGACAGGCCACGAGCAGTACTTC. Translating gives CASSPTTGHEQYF.

The chain is built from TRBV27 and TRBJ2-3; 8 bases are a match to TRBD2. The CDR3 covers 17 residues. The ends lost 7 bases at V and 4 bases at J; junction bases unmatched: 16. CDR1 and CDR2 (germline): MNHEY, SMNVEV (reference sequence). CDR3 loop: CASIPSLLAGWADTQYF. The CDR3 region has the DNA TGTGCCAGCATCCCCTCTTTGCTAGCGGGTTGGGCAGATACGCAGTATTTT.

This chain links TRBV4-1 with TRBJ2-2; 8 bases are a match to TRBD1. With 0 bases clipped from V and 6 bases from J, the junction kept 12 bases outside the gene matches. Per germline, CDR1 MGHRA and CDR2 YSYEKL. This CDR3 is 18 amino acids long. The CDR3 sequence is CASSQDGFGRGRSGELFF. DNA of the CDR3: TGCGCCAGCAGCCAAGACGGGTTTGGCAGGGGGCGTTCCGGGGAGCTGTTTTTT.

This chain links TRBV5-6 with TRBJ2-7, with 8 nucleotides matching TRBD2. CDR3 length: 16 amino acids. Germline V gene sequence: CDR1 SGHDT, CDR2 YYEEEE. The V and J ends lost 1 base and 9 bases, in that order; junction bases with no gene match: 15. CDR3 bases: TGTGCCAGCAGCTTGACTCGTACTAGCGGCATCCTAAGGCAGTACGTC. It encodes CASSLTRTSGILRQYV.

The J gene is TRBJ1-2, the V gene TRBV7-8; D is unresolved. V gave up 6 bases and J gave up 6 bases, with 11 bases separating them. The CDR3 has 12 amino acids. Looked up from germline, CDR1 is SGHVS and CDR2 is FQNEAQ. The CDR3 is CASSLDRDGYTF. In DNA form, the CDR3 reads TGTGCCAGCAGTCTCGACCGGGATGGCTACACCTTC. Full variable domain (missing parts from reference TRBV7-8 and TRBJ1-2): GAGVSQSPRYKVAKRGQDVALRCDPISGHVSLFWYQQALGQGPEFLTYFQNEAQLDKSGLPSDRFFAERPEGSVSTLKIQRTQQEDSAVYLCASSLDRDGYTFGSGTRLTVV.

This chain joins TRBV5-4 and TRBJ2-5; 7 nucleotides line up with TRBD1. Per the germline V gene, CDR1 is SGHNT and CDR2 is YYREEE (reference sequence). This CDR3 is built from 13 residues. V lost 4 bases to trimming and J lost 2 bases; unmatched junction nucleotides: 2. The CDR3 sequence: CASSRQGQETQYF. CDR3 bases: TGTGCCAGCAGCCGACAGGGACAAGAGACCCAGTACTTC.

The chain carries TRBV6-6 and TRBJ1-3; TRBD1 might be the D (6 bases). The germline V and J ends were trimmed by 8 bases and 0 bases, with 11 bases remaining between them. The CDR3 loop spans 14 amino acids. Germline CDR1 and CDR2: MNHNY and SVGAGI (reference sequence). The chain's CDR3 is CASEGTFSGNTIYF. CDR3 in DNA: TGTGCCAGCGAAGGGACATTCTCTGGAAACACCATATATTTT.

The chain combines TRBV5-1 with TRBJ2-1, with 13 bases fitting TRBD2. The CDR3 has 18 residues. Unmatched junction bases numbered 16, after V lost 4 bases and J lost 9 bases. Germline V CDR1 and CDR2: SGHRS, YFSETQ. CDR3 nucleotides: TGCGCCAGCAGCCCGCCTACTAGCGGGGGGGCCCCCCGGAGTGAGCAGTTCTTC. Translated: CASSPPTSGGAPRSEQFF.

This clone was seen a few times. This chain connects TRBV19 to TRBJ2-7, with D possibly being TRBD1 (5 bases). The CDR3 covers 15 residues. The V and J ends lost 3 bases and 0 bases respectively, with 12 bases between them. Germline CDR1 is LNHDA and CDR2 is SQIVND (reference sequence). The DNA of the CDR3 is TGTGCCAGTAGTATGACAGCTTATTACTCCTACGAGCAGTACTTC. Its translation is CASSMTAYYSYEQYF.

This chain connects TRBV7-2 to TRBJ1-1; D is undetermined. The ends were cut back, 1 base at V and 1 base at J, with 7 bases in the middle. The CDR3 spans 14 residues. CDR1 and CDR2 (germline): SGHTA, FQGNSA. CDR3 sequence (DNA): TGTGCCAGCAGCTTAGTCCCAGGGAACACTGAAGCTTTCTTT. This sequence encodes CASSLVPGNTEAFF.

The rearrangement uses TRBV7-9 and TRBJ1-2, with D hard to call. The V gene lost 5 bases and the J gene lost 7 bases, with 20 bases spanning the gap. The length of the CDR3 is 15 residues. In germline, CDR1 is SEHNR, CDR2 FQNEAQ (reference sequence). Here the CDR3 DNA reads TGTGCCAGCAGCGACCGAAAACGCGGTGCGGGTGGCTACACCTTC. It encodes CASSDRKRGAGGYTF.

The chain has TRBV5-1 and TRBJ2-1; 7 bases line up with TRBD2. The V segment lost 7 bases and the J segment 2 bases; nucleotides outside the gene matches: 6. The CDR3 loop spans 14 amino acids. Germline CDR1 reads SGHRS; CDR2 reads YFSETQ. The CDR3 is CASQAGRTYNEQFF. The CDR3 DNA follows: TGCGCCAGCCAAGCGGGGAGGACCTACAATGAGCAGTTCTTC.

The V gene is TRBV30, the J gene TRBJ1-5; possibly TRBD1 for D (5 bases). The germline gives CDR1 GTSNPN, CDR2 SVGIG (reference sequence). This CDR3 spans 15 amino acids. Trimming removed 0 bases from V and 2 bases from J, with 11 bases in between. The CDR3: CAWSVKGRGNQPQHF. The CDR3 DNA follows: TGTGCCTGGAGTGTTAAGGGCAGGGGCAATCAGCCCCAGCATTTT.

V usage is TRBV12-5 and J usage is TRBJ1-5; D gene ambiguous. Trimming stripped 1 base from V and 6 bases from J, with 10 bases between. From germline, CDR1 is LGHNT and CDR2 FRNRAP. The CDR3 is made up of 14 amino acids. Here the CDR3 reads CASGLANGFQPQHF. Here the CDR3 DNA reads TGTGCTAGTGGTTTGGCTAACGGGTTTCAGCCCCAGCATTTT.

V usage is TRBV27 and J usage is TRBJ1-4, with 10 bases aligning to TRBD1. V lost 5 bases and J lost 7; bases outside the gene matches: 7. CDR1 MNHEY and CDR2 SMNVEV come from the germline V gene (reference sequence). The CDR3 sequence is 15 residues long. The CDR3 sequence is CASSGRTGGGEKLFF. CDR3 in DNA: TGTGCCAGCAGTGGCAGGACAGGGGGGGGTGAAAAACTGTTTTTT.